This paragraph reports one T cell receptor (beta chain). What antigen it recognizes has not been identified. These data are taken from a study of CXCR3-negative and CXCR3-positive naive CD8 T cells (dated by TCRdb to about 2019). As for the study more broadly: In total, 130 million to 150 million TRB reads were obtained, which works out to roughly 1.5 +/- 0.3 million reads per library. Data from 11 donors, pooled across two independent experiments, went into the diversity and physicochemical repertoire analyses. TRBV-TRBJ cluster analysis included naive subsets from a handful of donors and memory cells from 3 donors.

The sequencer was a NextSeq 550. The Human TCR Profiling Kit (MiLaboratory) was used to make UMI-labeled 5' RACE TRB cDNA libraries. cDNA synthesis used the entire amount of extracted RNA, and PCR amplification then used the entire amount of cDNA produced. Libraries were prepared in parallel using an identical number of PCR cycles. Under the source paper's analysis protocol: With a requirement of at least two reads per UMI, MIGEC and MiXCR extracted about 50,000 +/- 10,000 unique UMI-labeled TRB cDNA molecules per library. Each library averaged about 37,000 +/- 9,700 functional in-frame TRB CDR3 nucleotide clonotypes without stop codons. After each sample was downsampled to 5000 UMI-labeled TRB molecules, VDJtools was used to calculate diversity metrics such as normalized Shannon-Wiener and Chao1. For the central five CDR3 residues, VDJtools calculated physicochemical properties weighted by clonotype size, namely interaction energy, strength, volume and Kidera factor 4. TCRdb reprocessed the reads into one record per CDR3 protein sequence, lacking DNA. For this entry, the V and J calls and clone size follow TCRdb and not the study's own pipeline. This sample's table contains over 95,000 distinct CDR3 sequences. About 0.35% of the sample goes to the ten largest clones.

Each CD8+ T cell subset was flow-sorted in triplicate, and some 300,000 cells per subset were placed directly into RLT lysis buffer. To exclude memory contaminants, naive CD8+ T cells were stringently defined as CD45RO-CCR7+CD27+CD95-. Peripheral blood mononuclear cells were isolated from buffy coats using standard density gradient centrifugation. A FACSAria III was used to flow-sort naive CXCR3-negative and CXCR3-positive CD8+ T cells. Total RNA was extracted from sorted cells using an RNeasy Mini Kit. General study outcomes and caveats: Because CXCR3 expression was partially decreased after cryopreservation, freshly isolated PBMCs were used for most assays. Surface CD5, linked to self-reactivity in mice, was comparable between naive subsets; TCR interaction strength was therefore also inferred from TRB CDR3 physicochemical properties. Compared with CXCR3-negative naive cells, CXCR3-positive naive cells had TRB CDR3s with higher hydrophobicity (lower Kidera factor 4), lower energy, and higher strength and volume indices. Similar TRBV-TRBJ usage was shown by naive CXCR3-negative and CXCR3-positive cells from the same donor, whereas distinct patterns were shown by memory cells. Repertoire diversity was comparably high in both naive subsets but much lower in memory CD8+ T cells.

CDR1 and CDR2 were assigned from the germline V gene as SGDLS and YYNGEE. The CDR3 contains 15 residues, cysteine and phenylalanine counted. This entry has no DNA. This sequence was found in a human donor in good health. Some clones in this sample may be carry-over from other donors' samples. Sequenced input: naive CXCR3+ CD8+ T cells from blood. According to the study, the label for this sample's cell subset or site signals: CD45RO-CCR7+CD27+CD95- naive CD8+ T cells expressing CXCR3 (TNR3+). This chain joins TRBV9 to TRBJ2-7. The CDR3 loop reads CASSVGSGSSYEQYF.